A single sample is the source of the 23 T cell receptor beta chains below, sequenced in a study of response to subunit inactivated influenza vaccine. TCRdb re-derived calls from the RT-PCR reads in MiXCR, one entry per CDR3 protein. The data show about 620,000 distinct CDR3 sequences, around 11% seen once. The sample here was PBMCs from blood, taken on the day of vaccination. All receptors derive from a man aged 50-59 years who received an inactivated influenza vaccine.

This clonotype was seen more than once but under ten times. This sequence joins TRBV5-6 and TRBJ1-5, with 7 positions matching TRBD1. V was clipped by 2 bases and J by 4 bases; unmatched bases: 6. CDR1 is SGHDT, CDR2 YYEEEE, per germline. This CDR3 has 15 amino acids. CDR3: CASSFWGTENQPQHF. CDR3 in DNA: TGTGCCAGCAGCTTTTGGGGGACAGAGAATCAGCCCCAGCATTTT.

In its sample, this clonotype was seen many times. The gene calls are TRBV20-1 and TRBJ2-5; possible D gene TRBD2, 6 bases. CDR3 size: 15 residues. Trimming pared 0 bases from V and 5 bases from J, leaving 16 bases between. Per germline, CDR1 DFQATT and CDR2 SNEGSKA (reference sequence). The CDR3 DNA reads as TGCAGTGCTAGAGACCTTACTAGCTCCGTCGAGACCCAGTACTTC. It encodes CSARDLTSSVETQYF.

This clonotype appeared a few times. This sequence joins TRBV6-5 and TRBJ1-4, with no clear D. This CDR3 contains 15 residues. Germline CDR1 is MNHEY and CDR2 is SVGAGI. V lost 0 bases and J 11 bases, leaving 16 bases between the germline ends. CDR3 residues: CASSYSPITREKLFF. In nucleotides, the CDR3 is TGTGCCAGCAGTTACTCCCCGATAACTAGGGAGAAACTGTTTTTT.

This clonotype appeared many times. This chain connects TRBV12-3 or TRBV12-4 to TRBJ2-4; 7 bases agree with TRBD2. Germline trimming cut 5 bases from V and 0 bases from J; bases unmatched to any gene: 7. The CDR3 runs to 16 residues. The CDR3 bases are TGTGCCAGCAGTCTGGGGGGGACCCTAGCCAAAAACATTCAGTACTTC. Its translation: CASSLGGTLAKNIQYF.

This clonotype was seen a handful of times. CDR3 sequence reads: CASSDKRAWGEQYF. DNA of the CDR3: TGTGCCAGCAGCGACAAACGGGCCTGGGGGGAGCAGTACTTC. The chain couples TRBV14 to TRBJ2-7, with D tentatively TRBD1 or TRBD2 (5 bases each). V lost 5 bases and J lost 7, with 18 bases in between. The CDR3 extends over 14 amino acids. The germline CDR1 and CDR2 sequences are SGHDN and FVKESK.

The rearrangement links TRBV2 to TRBJ2-1; D is uncertain. Deletions cut 0 bases from V and 13 bases from J, with 10 bases between. This CDR3 region has 12 residues. The germline V gene has CDR1 SNHLY and CDR2 FYNNEI. This chain's CDR3 is CASSEARIRQFF. CDR3 nucleotides: TGTGCCAGCAGTGAAGCTAGGATACGACAGTTCTTC.

The J gene is TRBJ1-5, the V gene TRBV28; D unclear. The CDR3 is made up of 13 amino acids. Germline loops: CDR1 MDHEN, CDR2 SYDVKM. V was shortened by 6 bases and J by 6 bases, with 12 bases between the two germline ends. CDR3 nucleotide sequence: TGTGCCAGCAGCGGAACCCGGGGTCAGCCCCAGCATTTT. Protein sequence: CASSGTRGQPQHF.

This clonotype has a handful of counts. The chain links TRBV10-3 to TRBJ2-2; D not resolved. In germline, CDR1 is ENHRY, CDR2 SYGVKD. The CDR3 consists of 14 residues. V was clipped by 6 bases and J by 0 bases, with 8 bases between them. The chain's CDR3 is CAIRAAPNTGELFF. The CDR3 coding sequence is TGTGCCATCAGGGCGGCGCCGAACACCGGGGAGCTGTTTTTT.

The CDR3 here is CASSPHTGDRPQHF. The CDR3 DNA follows: TGTGCCAGCAGCCCTCATACAGGGGATCGGCCCCAGCATTTT. The chain has TRBV7-3 and TRBJ1-5, with 7 bases that match TRBD1. The CDR3 runs to 14 residues. Germline lookup yields CDR1 SGHTA and CDR2 FQGTGA. V shed 5 bases, J shed 9 bases, and the junction held 10 bases outside the gene matches.

The CDR3: CASSQDPPGQSTDTQYF. The CDR3, as DNA: TGTGCCAGCAGCCAAGATCCGCCAGGACAAAGCACAGATACGCAGTATTTT. The chain links TRBV4-2 to TRBJ2-3; D possibly corresponds to TRBD1 (5 bases). Germline CDR1 is LGHNA and CDR2 is YNFKEQ. The CDR3 is 17 amino acids. V dropped 0 bases and J dropped 0 bases, with 13 bases sitting between them.

This rearrangement joins TRBV4-2 to TRBJ2-3; weak D call: TRBD2 (6 bases). Trimming took 2 bases from V and 1 from J, leaving 7 bases between them. Germline CDR1 reads LGHNA; CDR2 reads YNFKEQ. This CDR3 spans 14 amino acids. The CDR3 protein is CASSQRGGTDTQYF. The CDR3 bases are TGTGCCAGCAGCCAACGCGGGGGCACAGATACGCAGTATTTT.

The V call is TRBV19, the J call TRBJ2-1; TRBD1 might be the D (6 bases). The germline CDR1 and CDR2 sequences are LNHDA and SQIVND (reference sequence). The V end was cut by 4 bases, the J end by 6 bases, with 16 bases between. The CDR3 has 15 residues. In DNA form, the CDR3 reads TGTGCCAGTAGTAAGTTCGGCGGACAGCCCAATGAGCAGTTCTTC. Protein: CASSKFGGQPNEQFF. The full variable domain, rest sourced from reference TRBV19 and TRBJ2-1, is DGGITQSPKYLFRKEGQNVTLSCEQNLNHDAMYWYRQDPGQGLRLIYYSQIVNDFQKGDIAEGYSVSREKKESFPLTVTSAQKNPTAFYLCASSKFGGQPNEQFFGPGTRLTVL.

This clonotype was recorded a few times. This chain connects TRBV5-1 to TRBJ1-3, with D uncertain. The CDR3 extends over 15 amino acids. The V and J ends lost 1 base and 0 bases respectively, with 8 bases between them. CDR1 SGHRS and CDR2 YFSETQ come from the germline V gene. CDR3 nucleotide sequence: TGCGCCAGCAGCTTGAACGGATTCTCTGGAAACACCATATATTTT. Translated, it gives CASSLNGFSGNTIYF. Variable domain in full (rest from reference TRBV5-1 and TRBJ1-3): KAGVTQTPRYLIKTRGQQVTLSCSPISGHRSVSWYQQTPGQGLQFLFEYFSETQRNKGNFPGRFSGRQFSNSRSEMNVSTLELGDSALYLCASSLNGFSGNTIYFGEGSWLTVV.

This clonotype was detected only a few times. The chain employs TRBV2 and TRBJ2-3, with 8 bases matching TRBD1. Germline V gives CDR1 SNHLY, CDR2 FYNNEI. Trimming cost V 6 bases and J 9 bases; bases outside gene matches: 8. The CDR3 runs 13 residues. The CDR3 here is CASSPTTGGTQYF. CDR3 nucleotides: TGTGCCAGCAGCCCTACTACAGGGGGGACGCAGTATTTT.

This clonotype was counted many times. The V and J genes are TRBV12-3 or TRBV12-4 and TRBJ2-2; D is unclear. The V end was cut by 2 bases, the J end by 1 base, with 5 bases between. The CDR3 contains 14 residues. Here the CDR3 reads CASSLRRNTGELFF. The CDR3 DNA is TGTGCCAGCAGTTTAAGGCGGAACACCGGGGAGCTGTTTTTT.

This clonotype was observed a few times. This rearrangement joins TRBV5-5 to TRBJ1-5; D ambiguous. The CDR3 length is 17 residues. Germline values: CDR1 SGHKS, CDR2 YYEKEE (reference sequence). Trimming took 3 bases from V and 0 from J, leaving 16 bases between them. The CDR3 loop is CASSSLPSTSSNQPQHF. DNA of the CDR3: TGTGCCAGCAGCTCGCTGCCGTCGACGAGTAGCAATCAGCCCCAGCATTTT.

The chain employs TRBV20-1 and TRBJ2-4; no clear D. The CDR3 is 15 residues long. The V gene lost 2 bases and the J gene lost 0 bases, with 11 bases spanning the gap. The V gene's germline CDR1 is DFQATT and CDR2 SNEGSKA (reference sequence). CDR3 region: CSARTLTRAKNIQYF. CDR3 bases: TGCAGTGCTAGAACTCTAACGCGAGCCAAAAACATTCAGTACTTC.

The genes are TRBV7-9 and TRBJ2-5, with TRBD2 matching 8 bases. Germline CDR1 is SEHNR and CDR2 is FQNEAQ (reference sequence). After removal of 5 bases from V and 9 bases from J, the junction contained 14 bases not matched to a gene. This CDR3 contains 15 residues. The CDR3 nucleotides are TGTGCCAGCAGCAAAAGACTAGCGCCCCAGGTGGCCCAGTACTTC. Its protein product is CASSKRLAPQVAQYF.

This clonotype was observed a few times. The rearrangement links TRBV5-1 to TRBJ2-2; 9 bases match TRBD1. J lost 4 bases, V lost 4 bases, and 8 bases had no gene match. Germline V gene data show CDR1 as SGHRS and CDR2 as YFSETQ. The CDR3 length is 16 residues. The CDR3 DNA follows: TGCGCCAGCAGCGTACAGGGGGCGCTGGGCACCGGGGAGCTGTTTTTT. It is translated as CASSVQGALGTGELFF.

The chain carries TRBV4-2 and TRBJ2-2; D may match TRBD1 or TRBD2 (6 bases each). Per the germline V gene, CDR1 is LGHNA and CDR2 is YNFKEQ. This CDR3 comprises 15 residues. Trimming removed 4 bases from V and 7 bases from J, with 16 bases in between. CDR3 protein: CASSPDRRRVGELFF. CDR3 bases: TGTGCCAGCAGCCCAGACAGGAGGAGGGTCGGGGAGCTGTTTTTT.

The chain employs TRBV7-2 and TRBJ2-1; 7 positions agree with TRBD2. The CDR3 has 19 amino acids. Germline V gives CDR1 SGHTA, CDR2 FQGNSA. V was clipped by 0 bases and J by 6 bases; unmatched bases: 17. CDR3 in DNA: TGTGCCAGCAGCTTAGCACCCCTTCTAGCGGACACCCCCCTCAATGAGCAGTTCTTC. It encodes CASSLAPLLADTPLNEQFF.

For the CDR3, the DNA is TGCGCCAGCAGCTTTGAGGCGAGTGGGGGCTACACCTTC. Translated, it gives CASSFEASGGYTF. The rearrangement links TRBV5-1 to TRBJ1-2, with unresolved D. The CDR3 is 13 amino acids. CDR1 SGHRS and CDR2 YFSETQ come from the germline V gene. Trimming shortened V by 2 bases and J by 8 bases, and 13 bases separated the two germline ends.

The genes are TRBV12-3 or TRBV12-4 and TRBJ2-2; perhaps TRBD2 as D (6 bases). V was pared by 5 bases and J by 2 bases, with 9 bases between. The CDR3 has 14 residues. The CDR3 spells CASSTSSNTGELFF. The CDR3 nucleotides are TGTGCCAGCAGTACTAGCTCCAACACCGGGGAGCTGTTTTTT.